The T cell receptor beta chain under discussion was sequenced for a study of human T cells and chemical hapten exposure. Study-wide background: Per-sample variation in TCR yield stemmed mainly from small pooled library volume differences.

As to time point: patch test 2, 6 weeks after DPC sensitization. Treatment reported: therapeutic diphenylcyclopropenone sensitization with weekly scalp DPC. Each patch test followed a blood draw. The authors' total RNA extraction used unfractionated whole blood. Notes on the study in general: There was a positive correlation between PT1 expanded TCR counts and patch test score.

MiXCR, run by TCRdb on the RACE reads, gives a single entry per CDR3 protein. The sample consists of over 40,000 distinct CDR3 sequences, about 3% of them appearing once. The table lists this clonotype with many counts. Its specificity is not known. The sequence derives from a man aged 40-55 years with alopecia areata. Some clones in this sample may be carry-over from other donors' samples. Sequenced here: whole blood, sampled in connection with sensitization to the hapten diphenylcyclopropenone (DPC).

The CDR3 here is CSASSGRAYEQYF. CDR3 bases: TGCAGTGCTTCTAGCGGGAGGGCCTACGAGCAGTACTTC. The chain has TRBV20-1 and TRBJ2-7, with TRBD2 matching over 12 bases. Germline V gives CDR1 DFQATT, CDR2 SNEGSKA (reference sequence). This CDR3 has 13 residues. V was clipped by 5 bases and J by 2 bases; unmatched bases: 1.